This TCR beta chain derives from a study of glioma-infiltrating T cells. Regarding the study as a whole: CDR3 overlap between tissue and blood was very small. Tissue-blood divergence was below expectation in non-neoplastic patients, above in gliomas.

TCR alpha and beta CDR3 regions were amplified from RNA using iRepertoire nested multiplex PCR. Input was about 85-450 ng of tissue mRNA or PBMC total RNA. TCRdb ran MiXCR on the multiplex PCR reads and lists one entry per CDR3 protein. The repertoire holds tens of thousands of distinct CDR3 sequences, 40% seen once, with approximately 38% in the top ten. A word on this clonotype: Its cognate antigen is unknown.

The receptor comes from a human donor with low-grade glioma or glioblastoma, undergoing nonglioma brain surgery, or in good health (not recorded which). Specimen: glioma tissue, nonneoplastic brain tissue, or PBMCs (not recorded which).

The CDR3 DNA is TGTGCCAGTAGTATTCTCTCACTAGCGGGAGTCAAAGAGCAGTACTTC. This codes for CASSILSLAGVKEQYF. This rearrangement joins TRBV19 to TRBJ2-7; 11 bases are a match to TRBD2. V lost 3 bases, J lost 7 bases, and 11 bases stayed unmatched. Germline V lookup: CDR1 LNHDA, CDR2 SQIVND (reference sequence). This CDR3 has 16 residues.